Below are 28 T cell receptor beta chains sequenced from a single sample in a study of T cell changes during pregnancy in multiple sclerosis (dated by TCRdb to between 2018 and 2021). Receptors were amplified or captured by the immunoSEQ multiplex PCR assay. The source is immuneACCESS, and TCRdb retained only in-frame sequences with V and J called. Part of the clones is not carried over; for the studies checked, unresolved V genes explain less than half of this, and the remainder is unexplained. Recorded for this sample are tens of thousands of clones; about 93% of them occurred a single time. 0.41% of the sample is taken by the ten largest. The sequenced sample was CD4+ T cells from peripheral blood mononuclear cells, obtained in the second trimester of pregnancy. The receptors come from a female donor with multiple sclerosis, enrolled in a pregnancy study.

The rearrangement links TRBV10-2 to TRBJ2-7, with D perhaps TRBD1 (5 bases). The germline CDR1 and CDR2 sequences are WSHSY and SAAADI. V was trimmed by 8 bases and J by 4 bases, leaving 6 bases between them. This CDR3 spans 10 amino acids. The CDR3 is CASQGYEQYF. The CDR3 coding sequence is TGCGCCAGCCAGGGTTACGAGCAGTACTTC.

The V call is TRBV5-4, the J call TRBJ1-2; tentative D call: TRBD1 (5 bases). In germline, CDR1 is SGHNT, CDR2 YYREEE (reference sequence). V was pared by 1 base and J by 4 bases, with 11 bases between. The CDR3 sequence is 14 residues long. CDR3: CASSLLGEAYGYTF. CDR3 nucleotides: TGTGCCAGCAGCTTGTTGGGGGAGGCCTATGGCTACACCTTC.

The chain joins TRBV5-1 to TRBJ2-2; 10 nucleotides align to TRBD2. The CDR3 is made up of 16 amino acids. CDR1 is SGHRS, CDR2 YFSETQ, per germline. Losses at the gene ends were 4 bases for V and 0 bases for J; bases not matched to a gene: 3. CDR3 sequence: CASSGTSGTNTGELFF. DNA for the CDR3: TGCGCCAGCAGCGGAACTAGCGGGACGAACACCGGGGAGCTGTTTTTT.

V is TRBV19 and J is TRBJ1-1; the D is unclear. Germline V gene data show CDR1 as LNHDA and CDR2 as SQIVND (reference sequence). V dropped 9 bases and J dropped 4 bases, with 9 bases sitting between them. The CDR3 loop spans 11 amino acids. The CDR3 nucleotides read TGTGCCAGGTCTCGGGGCACTGAAGCTTTCTTT. This sequence encodes CARSRGTEAFF.

A single count supports this clone. The rearrangement links TRBV18 to TRBJ1-2; 8 bases fit TRBD1. The CDR3 runs to 14 residues. V was pared by 2 bases and J by 8 bases, with 7 bases of the junction left unmatched. The V gene's germline CDR1 is KGHSH and CDR2 LQKENI. CDR3 in DNA: TGTGCCAGCTCACCAGGACAGGGCGTCGGCGGCTACACCTTC. Translated, it gives CASSPGQGVGGYTF.

V is TRBV27 and J is TRBJ2-3, with a possible D match to TRBD1 (5 bases). V lost 4 bases and J lost 2, with 13 bases in between. CDR3 length: 15 residues. The germline CDR1 and CDR2 sequences are MNHEY and SMNVEV (reference sequence). The DNA for the CDR3 is TGTGCCAGCAGTTCAGGGCAGGGCGACACAGATACGCAGTATTTT. Amino acid sequence: CASSSGQGDTDTQYF.

The rearrangement uses TRBV7-2 and TRBJ2-1, with D maybe TRBD1 (5 bases). The germline V gene has CDR1 SGHTA and CDR2 FQGNSA. The germline V and J ends were trimmed by 0 bases and 8 bases, with 14 bases remaining between them. The CDR3 is 15 residues long. The CDR3 is CASSLALDTADEQFF. As DNA, the CDR3 is TGTGCCAGCAGCTTAGCGCTGGACACTGCGGATGAGCAGTTCTTC. The complete variable domain, with remaining parts taken from reference TRBV7-2 and TRBJ2-1, reads GAGVSQSPSNKVTEKGKDVELRCDPISGHTALYWYRQSLGQGLEFLIYFQGNSAPDKSGLPSDRFSAERTGGSVSTLTIQRTQQEDSAVYLCASSLALDTADEQFFGPGTRLTVL.

The chain carries TRBV4-2 and TRBJ1-2; D ambiguous. Per the germline V gene, CDR1 is LGHNA and CDR2 is YNFKEQ. V was clipped by 0 bases and J by 6 bases, with 8 bases between them. CDR3 length: 13 amino acids. CDR3 loop: CASSQDTGNGYTF. The CDR3 coding sequence is TGTGCCAGCAGCCAAGATACGGGGAATGGCTACACCTTC.

V is TRBV4-1 and J is TRBJ1-4, with TRBD1 matching over 7 bases. The CDR3 totals 19 residues. Trimming took 5 bases from V and 1 from J; bases not matched to a gene: 16. From germline, CDR1 is MGHRA and CDR2 YSYEKL. For the CDR3, the DNA is TGCGCCAGCAGCGACCGGGACAGAAGGCTCTCTGGAACTAATGAAAAACTGTTTTTT. Translating it yields CASSDRDRRLSGTNEKLFF.

The chain employs TRBV4-2 and TRBJ2-2; TRBD2 aligns across 13 bases. The germline CDR1 and CDR2 sequences are LGHNA and YNFKEQ. The CDR3 covers 18 residues. Trimming at V came to 4 bases and at J to 4 bases, leaving 9 bases not matched to a gene. The CDR3 region is CASSPGLAGEQGTGELFF. The CDR3, as DNA: TGTGCCAGCAGCCCTGGACTAGCGGGAGAGCAGGGCACCGGGGAGCTGTTTTTT.

This sequence joins TRBV11-2 and TRBJ1-5, with 10 bases fitting TRBD1. V shed 3 bases and J 3 bases; nucleotides not matched to a gene: 2. Germline CDR1 SGHAT, CDR2 FQNNGV. The CDR3 is 15 amino acids. CDR3 protein: CASSFGTGDNQPQHF. CDR3 nucleotide sequence: TGTGCCAGCAGCTTTGGGACAGGGGACAATCAGCCCCAGCATTTT.

J is TRBJ2-1 and V is TRBV28; 16 nucleotides line up with TRBD2. This CDR3 is built from 16 residues. V was pared by 0 bases and J by 9 bases, with 2 bases of the junction left unmatched. Germline assignment: CDR1 MDHEN and CDR2 SYDVKM. The CDR3: CASSLWGLAGGGEQFF. CDR3 in DNA: TGTGCCAGCAGTTTATGGGGACTAGCGGGAGGGGGTGAGCAGTTCTTC. Based on the CDR3 plus reference TRBV28 and TRBJ2-1, the full variable domain is DVKVTQSSRYLVKRTGEKVFLECVQDMDHENMFWYRQDPGLGLRLIYFSYDVKMKEKGDIPEGYSVSREKKERFSLILESASTNQTSMYLCASSLWGLAGGGEQFFGPGTRLTVL.

This rearrangement joins TRBV28 to TRBJ2-3; 9 positions agree with TRBD2. CDR3 length equals 14 residues. The V segment lost 8 bases and the J segment 1 base; nucleotides outside the gene matches: 4. Per the germline V gene, CDR1 is MDHEN and CDR2 is SYDVKM. The CDR3 nucleotides are TGTGCCAGCCCAGCGGGAGGACGCACAGATACGCAGTATTTT. Translated: CASPAGGRTDTQYF. Combining the CDR3 with reference TRBV28 and TRBJ2-3 gives the whole variable domain DVKVTQSSRYLVKRTGEKVFLECVQDMDHENMFWYRQDPGLGLRLIYFSYDVKMKEKGDIPEGYSVSREKKERFSLILESASTNQTSMYLCASPAGGRTDTQYFGPGTRLTVL.

This chain joins TRBV5-4 and TRBJ1-5, with D perhaps matching TRBD1 (6 bases). V was clipped by 5 bases and J by 3 bases, with 9 bases between them. The CDR3 totals 13 residues. The germline gives CDR1 SGHNT, CDR2 YYREEE (reference sequence). The CDR3 region is CASSPGHNQPQHF. The CDR3 DNA reads as TGTGCCAGCAGTCCGGGACACAATCAGCCCCAGCATTTT.

The rearrangement uses TRBV9 and TRBJ2-2; TRBD2 aligns across 9 bases. Germline assignment: CDR1 SGDLS and CDR2 YYNGEE. This CDR3 is built from 17 residues. V was clipped by 4 bases and J by 7 bases; unmatched bases: 14. The CDR3 reads CASSPGVAGGLGGELFF. Written as DNA, the CDR3 is TGTGCCAGCAGCCCTGGAGTGGCGGGAGGGCTGGGCGGGGAGCTGTTTTTT.

This sequence joins TRBV20-1 and TRBJ2-7, with D unresolved. This CDR3 is 11 amino acids long. V dropped 6 bases and J dropped 2 bases, with 8 bases sitting between them. Germline V gives CDR1 DFQATT, CDR2 SNEGSKA (reference sequence). CDR3 in DNA: TGCAGTGCCCTCAGGACCTACGAGCAGTACTTC. It specifies CSALRTYEQYF.

This chain links TRBV28 with TRBJ1-2, with D uncertain. Between the trimmed V and J ends, which lost 6 bases and 1 base, there was a span of 6 bases. The CDR3 has 12 amino acids. Looked up from germline, CDR1 is MDHEN and CDR2 is SYDVKM. CDR3 in DNA: TGTGCCAGCAGCTTGTTTAACTATGGCTACACCTTC. Protein sequence: CASSLFNYGYTF.

The CDR3 reads CASSALQGGSDGYTF. The CDR3 nucleotides are TGTGCCAGCAGCGCCCTTCAGGGGGGATCGGATGGCTACACCTTC. The chain carries TRBV9 and TRBJ1-2; 7 nucleotides match TRBD1. With 3 bases clipped from V and 6 bases from J, the junction kept 11 bases outside the gene matches. The length of the CDR3 is 15 residues. Germline lookup yields CDR1 SGDLS and CDR2 YYNGEE.

This sequence joins TRBV7-6 and TRBJ2-3; 11 bases agree with TRBD2. Trimming cost V 1 base and J 4 bases; bases outside gene matches: 13. The CDR3 loop spans 19 amino acids. Germline assignment: CDR1 SGHVS and CDR2 FNYEAQ. The CDR3 loop reads CASSLVPPKTSGSADTQYF. The CDR3 DNA follows: TGTGCCAGCAGCTTAGTGCCCCCTAAAACTAGCGGGAGTGCAGATACGCAGTATTTT.

The chain carries TRBV9 and TRBJ2-7, with 7 bases aligning to TRBD1. Germline CDR1 is SGDLS and CDR2 is YYNGEE. The CDR3 covers 14 residues. With 4 bases clipped from V and 1 base from J, the junction kept 5 bases outside the gene matches. The CDR3: CASSPGQFSYEQYF. The CDR3 DNA follows: TGTGCCAGCAGCCCGGGACAGTTTTCCTACGAGCAGTACTTC.

The gene calls are TRBV2 and TRBJ2-1; TRBD2 matches at 8 bases. Trimming cost V 6 bases and J 2 bases; bases outside gene matches: 6. The CDR3 loop spans 15 amino acids. Looked up from germline, CDR1 is SNHLY and CDR2 is FYNNEI. CDR3 bases: TGTGCCAGCAGACGAGAGCGGGAGCCCTACAATGAGCAGTTCTTC. Encoded protein: CASRREREPYNEQFF.

This clone was counted a single time. J is TRBJ2-7 and V is TRBV2, with TRBD2 as a possible D gene (8 bases). From germline, CDR1 is SNHLY and CDR2 FYNNEI. V shed 10 bases and J shed 1 base, with 20 bases lying between them. The CDR3 is 15 residues long. The CDR3 reads CATDLAGQRSYEQYF. CDR3 DNA: TGTGCCACCGATTTAGCGGGACAGCGTTCCTACGAGCAGTACTTC.

V gene TRBV5-1 combines with J gene TRBJ2-1; 10 bases are a match to TRBD1. The germline gives CDR1 SGHRS, CDR2 YFSETQ. The CDR3 extends over 15 amino acids. J gave up 8 bases and V 4 bases, and 9 bases lay outside the gene matches. CDR3 residues: CASSPPGQGTDEQFF. The CDR3 DNA sequence: TGCGCCAGCAGCCCGCCGGGACAGGGGACAGATGAGCAGTTCTTC.

The chain is built from TRBV11-1 and TRBJ1-1; D is perhaps TRBD1 (6 bases). Per the germline V gene, CDR1 is SGHAT and CDR2 is FQDESV (reference sequence). V was pared by 5 bases and J by 3 bases, with 10 bases between. This CDR3 comprises 13 residues. CDR3 loop: CASSPGHDTEAFF. The DNA for the CDR3 is TGTGCCAGCAGCCCGGGACATGACACTGAAGCTTTCTTT.

The V gene is TRBV27, the J gene TRBJ1-4, with D perhaps matching TRBD1 (5 bases). This CDR3 spans 13 amino acids. Germline V gives CDR1 MNHEY, CDR2 SMNVEV (reference sequence). The V gene lost 5 bases and the J gene lost 10 bases, with 14 bases spanning the gap. In nucleotides, the CDR3 is TGTGCCAGCAGTCCGCGGGGGTCGACAAAACTGTTTTTT. Translation: CASSPRGSTKLFF.

This chain connects TRBV6-5 to TRBJ1-5; 7 bases line up with TRBD1. Germline loops: CDR1 MNHEY, CDR2 SVGAGI. This CDR3 comprises 14 residues. The junction had 4 bases not matched to a gene; V was cut back by 5 bases and J by 3 bases. This CDR3 reads CASSPDRSNQPQHF. The CDR3 DNA sequence: TGTGCCAGCAGTCCGGACAGGTCCAATCAGCCCCAGCATTTT.

The rearrangement uses TRBV6-1 and TRBJ1-1, with 8 bases that match TRBD1. CDR3 length: 17 residues. The V and J ends lost 4 bases and 5 bases, in that order; junction bases with no gene match: 15. Germline V lookup: CDR1 MNHNS, CDR2 SASEGT. The CDR3 region has the DNA TGTGCCAGCAGTGCCCTTTGGACAGGGTGGAGTTGGACTGAAGCTTTCTTT. This sequence encodes CASSALWTGWSWTEAFF.

This chain uses TRBV20-1 with TRBJ1-2; D possibly corresponds to TRBD1 (5 bases). The germline V gene has CDR1 DFQATT and CDR2 SNEGSKA (reference sequence). The CDR3 consists of 11 residues. The ends were cut back, 6 bases at V and 6 bases at J, with 11 bases in the middle. Written as DNA, the CDR3 is TGCAGTGCCCGGAAGGGGAATGGCTACACCTTC. It is translated as CSARKGNGYTF.